This is a list of T cell receptor beta chains from one sample in a study of shared clonotypes between healthy human individuals. Repertoires were generated with immunoSEQ multiplex PCR, while TCRdb's copy carries only in-frame clones and drops some. The data contain over a million clones, approximately 68% of them singletons. Sequencing used memory CD4+ T cells sorted from blood. The receptors derive from a man aged 18 to 30 in good health. The CDR3 runs from the conserved cysteine through the conserved F or W. Fields, in order: CDR3 protein, CDR3 DNA, J gene, CDR3 length, clone size, V gene, D gene. D genes are given only for firm matches. Clone size is stated in some rows and not others, as once, few, many or a class when expanded.

CDR3aa: CASRGLAGETQYF
CDR3nt: TGTGCCAGCAGAGGACTAGCGGGAGAGACCCAGTACTTC
j_gene: TRBJ2-5
len: 13
abundance: NA
v_gene: TRBV2
d_gene: TRBD2

CDR3aa: CASSLVAGEETQYF
CDR3nt: TGTGCCAGCAGCTTAGTAGCGGGAGAAGAGACCCAGTACTTC
j_gene: TRBJ2-5
len: 14
abundance: NA
v_gene: TRBV7-2
d_gene: TRBD2

CDR3aa: CATPGTSGVGEQYF
CDR3nt: TGTGCCACCCCTGGGACTAGCGGGGTAGGCGAGCAGTACTTC
j_gene: TRBJ2-7
len: 14
abundance: NA
v_gene: TRBV6-1
d_gene: TRBD2

CDR3aa: CASSKTGGTEAFF
CDR3nt: TGTGCCAGCAGTAAAACAGGGGGCACTGAAGCTTTCTTT
j_gene: TRBJ1-1
len: 13
abundance: NA
v_gene: TRBV6-5
d_gene: TRBD1

CDR3aa: CASSAGLARANYEQYF
CDR3nt: TGTGCCAGCAGCGCCGGACTAGCGCGAGCCAATTACGAGCAGTACTTC
j_gene: TRBJ2-7
len: 16
abundance: few
v_gene: TRBV7-2
d_gene: TRBD2

CDR3aa: CASSTGTSVTSTDTQYF
CDR3nt: TGTGCCAGCAGCACCGGGACTAGCGTCACTAGCACAGATACGCAGTATTTT
j_gene: TRBJ2-3
len: 17
abundance: NA
v_gene: TRBV11-2
d_gene: TRBD2

CDR3aa: CASSGTGNQPQHF
CDR3nt: TGTGCCAGTAGCGGGACAGGCAATCAGCCCCAGCATTTT
j_gene: TRBJ1-5
len: 13
abundance: NA
v_gene: TRBV19
d_gene: TRBD1

CDR3aa: CASSGYQETQYF
CDR3nt: TGTGCCAGCAGTGGTTACCAAGAGACCCAGTACTTC
j_gene: TRBJ2-5
len: 12
abundance: NA
v_gene: TRBV25-1
d_gene: NA

CDR3aa: CASSSSGQGLHEQYF
CDR3nt: TGTGCCAGCAGCTCCTCGGGACAGGGGCTCCACGAGCAGTACTTC
j_gene: TRBJ2-7
len: 15
abundance: few
v_gene: TRBV11-2
d_gene: TRBD1

CDR3aa: CAIGEIGQGYYGYTF
CDR3nt: TGTGCCATCGGAGAGATTGGACAGGGTTACTATGGCTACACCTTC
j_gene: TRBJ1-2
len: 15
abundance: NA
v_gene: TRBV28
d_gene: TRBD1